These 25 T cell receptor beta chains were all obtained from the same sample, sequenced in a study of blood T cell repertoires in COVID-19 (dated by TCRdb to about 2020). The receptor library was made with the immunoSEQ multiplex PCR assay. TCRdb carries this immuneACCESS record with in-frame sequences only. Its versions omit some clonotypes, under half of them owing to an unresolved V gene in the studies checked, with the rest unexplained. Counted in this sample were about 79,000 clones; roughly 90% of them appeared once. The ten most abundant clones make up 4.6% of the sample. Material: peripheral blood. These receptors were taken from a man aged 50 or older with active COVID-19.

The chain combines TRBV27 with TRBJ2-7; weak D call: TRBD2 (6 bases). The CDR3 extends over 14 amino acids. Trimming removed 2 bases at V and 2 bases at J, with 10 bases between. CDR1 and CDR2 (germline): MNHEY, SMNVEV (reference sequence). The CDR3 DNA reads TGTGCCAGCAGTTTAGCGGGATCCACCTACGAGCAGTACTTC. Residues: CASSLAGSTYEQYF.

This chain connects TRBV21-1 to TRBJ1-3. TRBV21-1 is marked as a pseudogene. The CDR3 contains 16 residues. The CDR3 nucleotides read TGTGCCAGCACTGTATATCGGGGGATTGCTGGAAACACCATATATTTT. Its protein product is CASTVYRGIAGNTIYF.

The chain joins TRBV4-1 to TRBJ1-2; 7 nucleotides line up with TRBD1. Trimming took 4 bases from V and 4 from J; bases not matched to a gene: 9. The CDR3 length is 15 residues. In germline, CDR1 is MGHRA, CDR2 YSYEKL. DNA of the CDR3: TGCGCCAGCAGCCGTTTAGCAAGGACAGGCTATGGCTACACCTTC. It translates to CASSRLARTGYGYTF.

This chain uses TRBV7-9 with TRBJ1-4; 10 bases agree with TRBD1. The CDR3 spans 17 residues. The germline V gene encodes CDR1 SEHNR and CDR2 FQNEAQ (reference sequence). V trimming: 3 bases; J trimming: 0 bases; junction bases outside the gene matches: 4. CDR3 amino acids: CASSLDRGTATNEKLFF. The CDR3 region has the DNA TGTGCCAGCAGCTTGGACAGGGGGACTGCAACTAATGAAAAACTGTTTTTT.

The rearrangement joins TRBV20-1 to TRBJ2-5; TRBD2 is a possible D gene (6 bases). V lost 3 bases to trimming and J lost 3 bases, with 8 bases between them. CDR1 is DFQATT, CDR2 SNEGSKA, per germline (reference sequence). This CDR3 spans 12 amino acids. The CDR3 region is CSASSGEETQYF. In nucleotides, the CDR3 is TGCAGTGCTAGTTCGGGGGAAGAGACCCAGTACTTC.

J is TRBJ1-5 and V is TRBV28, with TRBD1 matching over 8 bases. The V gene end was trimmed by 3 bases and the J gene end by 6 bases; junction bases not matched to a gene: 4. Germline V gives CDR1 MDHEN, CDR2 SYDVKM. The CDR3 is 14 residues long. CDR3 nucleotides: TGTGCCAGCAGTTTCAGGACAGGGTTTCAGCCCCAGCATTTT. Its translation: CASSFRTGFQPQHF.

This chain uses TRBV28 with TRBJ2-7; 7 bases agree with TRBD2. CDR3 length: 14 amino acids. J lost 2 bases, V lost 3 bases, and 4 bases had no gene match. The V gene's germline CDR1 is MDHEN and CDR2 SYDVKM. The CDR3 coding sequence is TGTGCCAGCAGTTTCTTTGGGGGGGCCTACGAGCAGTACTTC. It specifies CASSFFGGAYEQYF.

The chain couples TRBV3-1 (or the pseudogene TRBV3-2) to TRBJ1-3; D is ambiguous. Trimming left V 1 base short and J 0 bases short, with 10 bases between. The CDR3 covers 16 residues. Germline V CDR1 and CDR2: LGHDT, YNNKEL (reference sequence). In DNA, the CDR3 is TGTGCCAGCAGCCAAGTTCTAGGTTTCTCTGGAAACACCATATATTTT. The encoded protein is CASSQVLGFSGNTIYF.

This clone was found once. The V gene is TRBV19, the J gene TRBJ1-4; TRBD1 matches at 7 bases. The CDR3 consists of 14 residues. The junction had 13 bases not matched to a gene; V was cut back by 11 bases and J by 7 bases. Per the germline V gene, CDR1 is LNHDA and CDR2 is SQIVND (reference sequence). CDR3 residues: CASKGRQGSEKLFF. The CDR3 nucleotides read TGTGCCTCCAAGGGGAGACAGGGAAGTGAAAAACTGTTTTTT.

The chain uses TRBV5-6 and TRBJ2-7; 10 bases match TRBD1. With V trimmed by 5 bases and J by 4 bases, 9 bases remained unmatched. The CDR3 sequence is 15 residues long. Germline V gene data show CDR1 as SGHDT and CDR2 as YYEEEE. The DNA of the CDR3 is TGTGCCAGCAGTTCAGGGGACAGGGGAGATTACGAGCAGTACTTC. Amino acids: CASSSGDRGDYEQYF.

On this clone: The junction shows a germline mismatch at one end, possibly a read error. The rearrangement joins TRBV7-9 to TRBJ2-2; 8 bases match TRBD1. Germline V gene sequence: CDR1 SEHNR, CDR2 FQNEAQ (reference sequence). The CDR3 runs to 16 residues. Here the CDR3 reads CVSSFGPKGQGGELFF. The CDR3 region has the DNA TGTGTCAGCAGCTTCGGACCGAAAGGACAGGGAGGGGAGCTGTTTTTT.

This clone was detected only once. J is TRBJ1-2 and V is TRBV4-2, with D possibly matching TRBD1 (6 bases). This CDR3 is built from 14 residues. Per germline, CDR1 LGHNA and CDR2 YNFKEQ. The V gene lost 1 base and the J gene lost 8 bases, with 14 bases spanning the gap. The CDR3 DNA reads as TGTGCCAGCAGCCAAGGTCAGGGGCGGGAGGGCTACACCTTC. As protein: CASSQGQGREGYTF.

The chain carries TRBV3-1 (or the pseudogene TRBV3-2) and TRBJ2-6; 7 bases align to TRBD2. The CDR3 is 17 amino acids. J gave up 0 bases and V 1 base, and 3 bases lay outside the gene matches. Germline V CDR1 and CDR2: LGHDT, YNNKEL (reference sequence). The CDR3 nucleotides are TGTGCCAGCAGCCAAGGTTGGGGGGGCTCTGGGGCCAACGTCCTGACTTTC. It specifies CASSQGWGGSGANVLTF.

The chain combines TRBV2 with TRBJ1-4, with 8 bases matching TRBD1. In germline, CDR1 is SNHLY, CDR2 FYNNEI. The CDR3 is made up of 16 amino acids. V trimming: 1 base; J trimming: 3 bases; junction bases outside the gene matches: 4. The CDR3 DNA reads as TGTGCCAGCAGTGAAGACGACAGGGGCCCTAATGAAAAACTGTTTTTT. This codes for CASSEDDRGPNEKLFF.

V usage is TRBV12-2 and J usage is TRBJ2-7; the table's D gene call, TRBD2, was not cross checked with the DNA. TRBV12-2 is a pseudogene locus. This CDR3 spans 18 amino acids. CDR3 residues: CASRLILERASGRGEQYF. The CDR3 DNA reads TGTGCAAGTCGCTTAATATTGGAGAGGGCTAGCGGGAGGGGCGAGCAGTACTTC.

The count of this clone is one. The chain joins TRBV4-1 to TRBJ2-7; maybe TRBD2 (5 bases). Trimming removed 0 bases at V and 1 base at J, with 10 bases between. CDR1 and CDR2 (germline): MGHRA, YSYEKL. This CDR3 is built from 15 residues. The CDR3 region is CASSQEYTGSYEQYF. The CDR3 DNA reads as TGCGCCAGCAGCCAAGAGTACACGGGGTCCTACGAGCAGTACTTC.

The rearrangement links TRBV5-1 to TRBJ2-2; D not certain. The ends were cut back, 1 base at V and 0 bases at J, with 7 bases in the middle. The CDR3 consists of 15 residues. The germline CDR1 and CDR2 sequences are SGHRS and YFSETQ. For the CDR3, the DNA is TGCGCCAGCAGCTTGCAAGCCGCGAACACCGGGGAGCTGTTTTTT. Protein: CASSLQAANTGELFF.

This rearrangement joins TRBV24-1 to TRBJ2-3; D is possibly TRBD1 (5 bases). In germline, CDR1 is KGHDR, CDR2 SFDVKD. The ends were cut back, 4 bases at V and 6 bases at J, with 10 bases in the middle. The CDR3 runs 13 residues. Written as DNA, the CDR3 is TGTGCCACCAGTGACCTAAAGGGGGATACGCAGTATTTT. Its translation: CATSDLKGDTQYF.

CDR3 coding DNA: TGTGCCAGCAGCTTGACCGCCAGGGCGTCCGAAGCTTTCTTT. This codes for CASSLTARASEAFF. The chain is built from TRBV11-1 and TRBJ1-1; perhaps TRBD1 as D (5 bases). This CDR3 contains 14 residues. Trimming took off 3 bases at V and 8 bases at J, with 16 bases between the two ends. Looked up from germline, CDR1 is SGHAT and CDR2 is FQDESV (reference sequence).

The rearrangement links TRBV7-8 to TRBJ2-3; D perhaps matches TRBD2 (5 bases). V was clipped by 1 base and J by 3 bases, with 8 bases between them. The CDR3 extends over 14 amino acids. Per germline, CDR1 SGHVS and CDR2 FQNEAQ. DNA of the CDR3: TGTGCCAGCAGCTTAGGGACTTCAACAGATACGCAGTATTTT. Protein product: CASSLGTSTDTQYF.

The rearrangement links TRBV11-2 to TRBJ1-3; TRBD1 agrees at 9 bases. Germline values: CDR1 SGHAT, CDR2 FQNNGV. CDR3 length equals 15 residues. The V gene end was trimmed by 5 bases and the J gene end by 1 base; junction bases not matched to a gene: 3. The CDR3 loop reads CASSRTGESGNTIYF. The CDR3 coding sequence is TGTGCCAGCAGCAGGACAGGGGAATCTGGAAACACCATATATTTT.

The chain links TRBV28 to TRBJ2-5, with 8 bases lining up with TRBD2. V was clipped by 3 bases and J by 4 bases; unmatched bases: 7. The CDR3 is made up of 15 amino acids. Per germline, CDR1 MDHEN and CDR2 SYDVKM. CDR3 DNA sequence: TGTGCCAGCAGTTTTCCGGGACTAGTAGGAGAGACCCAGTACTTC. This gives the protein CASSFPGLVGETQYF.

This chain's CDR3 is CASIVGTGSNEQFF. The CDR3 coding sequence is TGTGCCAGCATCGTTGGGACAGGGAGCAATGAGCAGTTCTTC. The chain recombines TRBV6-5 with TRBJ2-1; 9 bases map to TRBD1. CDR3 length equals 14 residues. In germline, CDR1 is MNHEY, CDR2 SVGAGI. J lost 6 bases, V lost 7 bases, and 7 bases had no gene match.

The V call is TRBV15, the J call TRBJ2-3; TRBD2 aligns across 7 bases. The CDR3 consists of 15 residues. Trimming at V came to 6 bases and at J to 8 bases, leaving 14 bases not matched to a gene. Germline V gene lookup returns CDR1 LNHNV and CDR2 YYDKDF (reference sequence). The CDR3 here is CATREVTREPTTQYF. As DNA, the CDR3 is TGTGCCACCAGGGAGGTAACGCGGGAGCCAACTACGCAGTATTTT.

V gene TRBV11-3 combines with J gene TRBJ2-1; 9 bases line up with TRBD2. The CDR3 is 16 residues long. With 5 bases clipped from V and 0 bases from J, the junction kept 5 bases outside the gene matches. Germline V lookup: CDR1 SGHNT, CDR2 YENEEA. The CDR3 loop is CASSIRLAASYNEQFF. The CDR3 DNA sequence: TGTGCCAGCAGCATCCGACTAGCGGCCTCCTACAATGAGCAGTTCTTC.